The 3 T cell receptor beta chains reported below all come from one sample, sequenced in a study of blood T cell repertoires in COVID-19. Using immunoSEQ multiplex PCR, the repertoire was profiled, and TCRdb retains in-frame clones only, with some absent. The table has tens of thousands of clones, about nine tenths seen once. Sequencing was carried out using peripheral blood. All receptors come from a man in his fifties with active COVID-19.

This clone was seen only once. The rearrangement joins TRBV11-3 to TRBJ2-6, with a possible D match to TRBD2 (6 bases). This CDR3 region has 15 residues. Between the trimmed V and J ends, which lost 5 bases and 3 bases, there was a span of 11 bases. Per germline, CDR1 SGHNT and CDR2 YENEEA. CDR3 bases: TGTGCCAGCAGCCAGGCGGGGCATGGGGCCAACGTCCTGACTTTC. Translation gives CASSQAGHGANVLTF.

J is TRBJ2-1 and V is TRBV9; 8 positions agree with TRBD2. V lost 0 bases, J lost 4 bases, and 3 bases stayed unmatched. The CDR3 runs 15 residues. Germline CDR1 and CDR2: SGDLS and YYNGEE. DNA for the CDR3: TGTGCCAGCAGCGTAGCCGGGAGGGAGTACAATGAGCAGTTCTTC. Protein sequence: CASSVAGREYNEQFF.

This chain uses TRBV5-4 with TRBJ2-2; TRBD2 agrees at 12 bases. The germline V gene has CDR1 SGHNT and CDR2 YYREEE (reference sequence). The CDR3 has 17 amino acids. Losses at the gene ends were 0 bases for V and 6 bases for J; bases not matched to a gene: 6. CDR3 sequence: CASSLGLAGGPSGELFF. In nucleotides, the CDR3 is TGTGCCAGCAGCTTGGGGCTAGCGGGAGGGCCCTCCGGGGAGCTGTTTTTT.